Each of the 26 T cell receptor beta chains below was sequenced from the same sample in a study of patients and donors after allogeneic stem cell transplantation. TCRdb independently ran MiXCR on the RT-PCR reads; one entry per CDR3 protein. Here the sample spans approximately 200,000 distinct CDR3 sequences, around 40% being singletons. The sequenced sample was blood, either unsorted or a sorted T cell fraction (not recorded which). These receptor sequences come from a human donor who was either an allogeneic HSCT recipient or a stem cell or donor lymphocyte infusion donor (not recorded which). It is not recorded whose cells these are; they may come from a transplant donor.

A few counts support this clonotype. The V call is TRBV10-3, the J call TRBJ2-7, with 7 bases aligning to TRBD1. CDR3 length equals 15 residues. With 6 bases clipped from V and 0 bases from J, the junction kept 8 bases outside the gene matches. Germline V gene sequence: CDR1 ENHRY, CDR2 SYGVKD. CDR3 bases: TGTGCCATCAGCCGAGACAGGGCCCTCTCCTACGAGCAGTACTTC. Translation gives CAISRDRALSYEQYF.

Written as DNA, the CDR3 is TGCGCCAGCAGCTTCGGGCAGGGTGAAAACATTCAGTACTTC. Translation: CASSFGQGENIQYF. V is TRBV5-1 and J is TRBJ2-4; D may be TRBD1 (5 bases). Germline loops: CDR1 SGHRS, CDR2 YFSETQ. CDR3 length: 14 residues. Trimming shortened V by 2 bases and J by 5 bases, and 11 bases separated the two germline ends.

V gene TRBV4-1 combines with J gene TRBJ1-2, with D possibly matching TRBD1 (6 bases). Germline V gene data show CDR1 as MGHRA and CDR2 as YSYEKL. The CDR3 totals 16 residues. Trimming stripped 1 base from V and 4 bases from J, with 16 bases between. CDR3 loop: CASSQAPRGGVYGYTF. CDR3 sequence (DNA): TGCGCCAGCAGCCAAGCACCTCGAGGGGGAGTCTATGGCTACACCTTC.

The rearrangement uses TRBV12-3 or TRBV12-4 and TRBJ2-2; D uncertain. The germline V and J ends were trimmed by 0 bases and 4 bases, with 3 bases remaining between them. The CDR3 covers 13 residues. For the CDR3, the DNA is TGTGCCAGCAGTTTAGCTTTCACCGGGGAGCTGTTTTTT. Protein sequence: CASSLAFTGELFF.

The chain has TRBV20-1 and TRBJ2-7, with D perhaps given as TRBD1 or TRBD2 (5 bases each). Trimming shortened V by 5 bases and J by 3 bases, and 17 bases separated the two germline ends. CDR3 length equals 14 residues. Germline V gene sequence: CDR1 DFQATT, CDR2 SNEGSKA (reference sequence). The CDR3 is CSASGTQGGYEQYF. The DNA of the CDR3 is TGCAGTGCTTCCGGGACCCAAGGTGGCTACGAGCAGTACTTC.

The J gene is TRBJ1-4, the V gene TRBV28; TRBD1 might be the D (5 bases). Per the germline V gene, CDR1 is MDHEN and CDR2 is SYDVKM. The CDR3 extends over 14 amino acids. The V gene lost 3 bases and the J gene lost 3 bases, with 8 bases spanning the gap. CDR3 region: CASSFLQANEKLFF. The CDR3 DNA reads TGTGCCAGCAGTTTTTTACAGGCTAATGAAAAACTGTTTTTT. The full variable domain, completed using reference TRBV28 and TRBJ1-4, is DVKVTQSSRYLVKRTGEKVFLECVQDMDHENMFWYRQDPGLGLRLIYFSYDVKMKEKGDIPEGYSVSREKKERFSLILESASTNQTSMYLCASSFLQANEKLFFGSGTQLSVL.

In its sample, this clonotype was seen a few times. This chain links TRBV5-1 with TRBJ1-1, with TRBD1 as a possible D gene (6 bases). V shed 6 bases and J shed 4 bases, with 19 bases lying between them. Germline assignment: CDR1 SGHRS and CDR2 YFSETQ. This CDR3 is 15 amino acids long. The DNA of the CDR3 is TGCGCCAGCACCTCAGGGGCAGGGTTGAGCACTGAAGCTTTCTTT. It is translated as CASTSGAGLSTEAFF.

This clonotype was seen only a few times. This chain uses TRBV5-5 with TRBJ1-2, with a weak D call TRBD1 (6 bases). Germline CDR1 SGHKS, CDR2 YYEKEE (reference sequence). Trimming removed 4 bases from V and 3 bases from J, with 10 bases in between. CDR3 length: 13 amino acids. CDR3 sequence: CASSIYRDYGYTF. The CDR3 nucleotides are TGTGCCAGCAGCATCTACAGGGACTATGGCTACACCTTC.

This clonotype was seen only a few times. V is TRBV6-1 and J is TRBJ1-1, with D tentatively TRBD1 (5 bases). V shed 4 bases and J shed 4 bases, with 13 bases lying between them. The CDR3 has 14 residues. Germline V lookup: CDR1 MNHNS, CDR2 SASEGT. CDR3 DNA sequence: TGTGCCAGCAGTGCCCGTGGGGGGATCACTGAAGCTTTCTTT. Amino acids: CASSARGGITEAFF.

This chain connects TRBV28 to TRBJ1-6; 8 nucleotides align to TRBD1. CDR1 is MDHEN, CDR2 SYDVKM, per germline. V dropped 7 bases and J dropped 10; count of bases not matched to a gene: 6. CDR3 size: 13 residues. The CDR3 loop reads CASIRGLGSPLHF. In nucleotides, the CDR3 is TGTGCCAGCATCAGGGGGCTTGGATCACCCCTCCACTTT. The full variable domain, in which reference TRBV28 and TRBJ1-6 provide the parts outside the CDR3, is DVKVTQSSRYLVKRTGEKVFLECVQDMDHENMFWYRQDPGLGLRLIYFSYDVKMKEKGDIPEGYSVSREKKERFSLILESASTNQTSMYLCASIRGLGSPLHFGNGTRLTVT.

This clonotype came up a few times. The chain links TRBV10-3 to TRBJ2-5; D is ambiguous. The CDR3 is made up of 13 amino acids. The germline gives CDR1 ENHRY, CDR2 SYGVKD. The V gene lost 2 bases and the J gene lost 4 bases, with 8 bases spanning the gap. Written as DNA, the CDR3 is TGTGCCATCAGTGAGGGGCCAGGAGAGACCCAGTACTTC. It encodes CAISEGPGETQYF.

In this sample, this clonotype turned up a few times. Here the CDR3 reads CSVGSGNTIYF. CDR3 coding DNA: TGCAGCGTCGGGAGTGGAAACACCATATATTTT. V usage is TRBV29-1 and J usage is TRBJ1-3; no reliable D call. Trimming removed 6 bases from V and 3 bases from J, with 6 bases in between. In germline, CDR1 is SQVTM, CDR2 ANQGSEA. The CDR3 is 11 amino acids.

CDR3 residues: CASSLAVKDEAFF. For the CDR3, the DNA is TGCGCCAGCAGCTTGGCCGTAAAGGACGAAGCTTTCTTT. This chain joins TRBV5-1 and TRBJ1-1; D unresolved. Trimming removed 0 bases at V and 8 bases at J, with 11 bases between. The CDR3 runs to 13 residues. CDR1 is SGHRS, CDR2 YFSETQ, per germline.

This clonotype has ten or more counts. The V and J genes are TRBV12-3 or TRBV12-4 and TRBJ1-4; no firm D call. The length of the CDR3 is 11 residues. V lost 3 bases to trimming and J lost 4 bases, with 0 bases between them. In nucleotides, the CDR3 is TGTGCCAGCAGTTTTAATGAAAAACTGTTTTTT. Translated, it gives CASSFNEKLFF.

This clonotype came up a few times. This chain links TRBV29-1 with TRBJ1-1, with D maybe TRBD1 (5 bases). The CDR3 sequence is 12 residues long. The germline gives CDR1 SQVTM, CDR2 ANQGSEA. Trimming cost V 5 bases and J 0 bases, with 7 bases left between them. DNA for the CDR3: TGCAGCGTTCCGGGGGTGAACACTGAAGCTTTCTTT. Translated: CSVPGVNTEAFF.

The chain recombines TRBV5-1 with TRBJ1-1, with D unclear. Germline assignment: CDR1 SGHRS and CDR2 YFSETQ. The CDR3 length is 16 residues. The V and J ends lost 0 bases and 4 bases respectively, with 16 bases between them. The CDR3: CASSLALMTRGTEAFF. The CDR3 DNA follows: TGCGCCAGCAGCTTGGCCCTCATGACGCGGGGCACTGAAGCTTTCTTT.

The rearrangement joins TRBV20-1 to TRBJ2-4; TRBD2 is a possible D gene (6 bases). CDR3 length: 12 amino acids. Germline V gene sequence: CDR1 DFQATT, CDR2 SNEGSKA (reference sequence). Trimming took off 4 bases at V and 6 bases at J, with 10 bases between the two ends. The CDR3 bases are TGCAGTGCTATAGGACTAAGAAACATTCAGTACTTC. Encoded protein: CSAIGLRNIQYF.

The genes are TRBV27 and TRBJ1-1; tentative D call: TRBD1 (5 bases). Germline V gene sequence: CDR1 MNHEY, CDR2 SMNVEV (reference sequence). The CDR3 runs to 16 residues. Trimming shortened V by 2 bases and J by 0 bases, and 13 bases separated the two germline ends. As DNA, the CDR3 is TGTGCCAGCAGTTTACGAGGGGCAGCTTTGAACACTGAAGCTTTCTTT. This codes for CASSLRGAALNTEAFF.

V gene TRBV6-2 or TRBV6-3 combines with J gene TRBJ1-1; 8 bases fit TRBD1. The germline CDR1 and CDR2 sequences are MNHEY and SVGEGT. This CDR3 comprises 15 residues. V was pared by 5 bases and J by 1 base, with 6 bases of the junction left unmatched. The CDR3: CASSDRDRSNTEAFF. For the CDR3, the DNA is TGTGCCAGCAGTGATCGGGACAGGTCGAACACTGAAGCTTTCTTT.

This chain links TRBV4-3 with TRBJ2-5; D might be TRBD1 (5 bases). Germline CDR1 reads LGHNA; CDR2 reads YSLEER. The CDR3 covers 16 residues. V lost 1 base and J 5 bases, leaving 17 bases between the germline ends. CDR3 sequence (DNA): TGCGCCAGCAGCCAAGGCCCGGCCACAGCAGGGGAGACCCAGTACTTC. This codes for CASSQGPATAGETQYF.

V gene TRBV12-2 combines with J gene TRBJ1-5; TRBD1 was called by the table and not checked on the DNA. TRBV12-2 is shown as a pseudogene. The CDR3 extends over 20 amino acids. This CDR3 reads CASRLKVSGTGPTYNQPQHF. In DNA, the CDR3 is TGTGCAAGTCGCTTAAAAGTTAGTGGGACAGGGCCAACATACAATCAGCCCCAGCATTTT.

This clonotype has more than one count but fewer than ten. The CDR3 sequence is CASSQLQDFSYNSPLHF. The DNA of the CDR3 is TGCGCCAGCAGCCAACTTCAGGACTTCTCCTATAATTCACCCCTCCACTTT. The genes are TRBV4-3 and TRBJ1-6, with no clear D. Germline V lookup: CDR1 LGHNA, CDR2 YSLEER. The CDR3 totals 17 residues. Trimming pared 2 bases from V and 0 bases from J, leaving 11 bases between.

As for this clonotype: At one boundary the junction diverges from the germline segment, which might be a read error. The chain carries TRBV7-3 and TRBJ2-2; 8 bases agree with TRBD1. The length of the CDR3 is 14 residues. CDR1 is SGHTA and CDR2 is FQGTGA in the germline V gene. Here the CDR3 reads CASSSGQDTGELIF. The CDR3 region has the DNA TGTGCCAGCAGCTCGGGACAGGACACCGGGGAGCTGATTTTT.

The rearrangement links TRBV12-3 or TRBV12-4 to TRBJ1-3; D is unresolved. The ends were cut back, 5 bases at V and 5 bases at J, with 13 bases in the middle. CDR3 length equals 14 residues. The CDR3 DNA reads as TGTGCCAGCAGTGCCGGAAGGGAACGAAACACCATATATTTT. It codes for CASSAGRERNTIYF.

This clonotype has just a few counts. The J gene is TRBJ2-7, the V gene TRBV4-2; 13 bases agree with TRBD2. Germline values: CDR1 LGHNA, CDR2 YNFKEQ. The CDR3 runs 14 residues. J gave up 7 bases and V 1 base, and 1 base lay outside the gene matches. CDR3 sequence reads: CASSQALAGGEQYF. The CDR3 DNA is TGTGCCAGCAGCCAAGCACTAGCGGGGGGGGAGCAGTACTTC.

This clonotype was seen many times. The rearrangement joins TRBV5-1 to TRBJ1-5; 7 bases are shared with TRBD1. The CDR3 is 14 residues long. Germline values: CDR1 SGHRS, CDR2 YFSETQ. V lost 0 bases, J lost 6 bases, and 3 bases stayed unmatched. CDR3 in DNA: TGCGCCAGCAGCTTGGGACAGGGATCTCAGCCCCAGCATTTT. It yields the protein CASSLGQGSQPQHF.